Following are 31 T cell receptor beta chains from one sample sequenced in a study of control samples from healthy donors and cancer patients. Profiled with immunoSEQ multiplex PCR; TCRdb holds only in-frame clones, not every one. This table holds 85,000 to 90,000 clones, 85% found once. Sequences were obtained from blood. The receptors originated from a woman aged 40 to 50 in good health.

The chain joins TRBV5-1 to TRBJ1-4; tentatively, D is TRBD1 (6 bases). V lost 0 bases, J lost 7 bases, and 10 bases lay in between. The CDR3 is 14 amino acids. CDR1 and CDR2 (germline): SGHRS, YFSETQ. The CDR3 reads CASSLGGPVEKLFF. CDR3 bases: TGCGCCAGCAGCTTGGGGGGGCCGGTTGAAAAACTGTTTTTT.

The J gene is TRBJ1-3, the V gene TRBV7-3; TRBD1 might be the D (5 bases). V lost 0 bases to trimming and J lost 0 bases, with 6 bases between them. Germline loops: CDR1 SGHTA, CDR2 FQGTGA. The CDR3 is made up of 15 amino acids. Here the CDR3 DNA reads TGTGCCAGCAGCTTAACGGGGGGCTCTGGAAACACCATATATTTT. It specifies CASSLTGGSGNTIYF.

The CDR3 loop is CATSRDRGQGYGYTF. CDR3 nucleotide sequence: TGTGCCACCAGCAGAGATAGGGGACAGGGGTATGGCTACACCTTC. The chain uses TRBV15 and TRBJ1-2; TRBD1 aligns across 10 bases. Per germline, CDR1 LNHNV and CDR2 YYDKDF (reference sequence). V lost 0 bases to trimming and J lost 5 bases; unmatched junction nucleotides: 3. The CDR3 covers 15 residues.

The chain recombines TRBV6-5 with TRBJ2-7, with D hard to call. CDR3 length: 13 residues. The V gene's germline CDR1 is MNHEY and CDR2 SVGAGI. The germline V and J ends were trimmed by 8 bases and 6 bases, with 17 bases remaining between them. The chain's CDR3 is CASLFRPPGEQYF. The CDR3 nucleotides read TGTGCCAGCCTATTCCGACCCCCCGGCGAGCAGTACTTC.

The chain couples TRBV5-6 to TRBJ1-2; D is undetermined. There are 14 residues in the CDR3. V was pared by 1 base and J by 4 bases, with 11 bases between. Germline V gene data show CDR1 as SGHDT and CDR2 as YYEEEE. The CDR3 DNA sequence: TGTGCCAGCAGCTTGATCACAGACATCTATGGCTACACCTTC. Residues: CASSLITDIYGYTF.

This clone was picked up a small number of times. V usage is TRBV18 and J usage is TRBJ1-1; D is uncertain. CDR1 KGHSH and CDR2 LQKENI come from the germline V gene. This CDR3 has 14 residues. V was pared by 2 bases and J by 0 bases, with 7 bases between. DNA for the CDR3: TGTGCCAGCTCACCATCGCAGCTGAACACTGAAGCTTTCTTT. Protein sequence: CASSPSQLNTEAFF.

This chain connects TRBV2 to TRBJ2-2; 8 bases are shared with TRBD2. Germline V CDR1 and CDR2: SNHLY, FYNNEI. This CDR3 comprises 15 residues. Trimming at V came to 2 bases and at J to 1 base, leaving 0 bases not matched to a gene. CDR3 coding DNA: TGTGCCAGCAGTGAACTAGCGGGGAACACCGGGGAGCTGTTTTTT. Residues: CASSELAGNTGELFF.

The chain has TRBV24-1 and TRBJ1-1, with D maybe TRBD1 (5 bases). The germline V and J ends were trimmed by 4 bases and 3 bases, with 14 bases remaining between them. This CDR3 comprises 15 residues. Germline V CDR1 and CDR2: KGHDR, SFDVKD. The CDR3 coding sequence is TGTGCCACCAGTGACCCTGGGGCGCGTGACACTGAAGCTTTCTTT. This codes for CATSDPGARDTEAFF.

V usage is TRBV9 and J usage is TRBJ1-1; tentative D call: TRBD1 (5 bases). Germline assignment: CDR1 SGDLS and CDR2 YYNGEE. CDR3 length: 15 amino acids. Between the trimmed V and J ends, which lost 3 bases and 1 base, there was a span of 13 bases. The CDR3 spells CASSATGVPNTEAFF. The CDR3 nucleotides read TGTGCCAGCAGCGCGACGGGGGTCCCGAACACTGAAGCTTTCTTT.

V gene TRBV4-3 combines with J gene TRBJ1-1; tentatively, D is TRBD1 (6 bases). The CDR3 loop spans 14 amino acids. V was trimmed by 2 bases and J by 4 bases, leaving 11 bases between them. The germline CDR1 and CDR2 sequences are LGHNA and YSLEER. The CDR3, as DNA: TGCGCCAGCAGCCAATCCCGAGGGGGCACTGAAGCTTTCTTT. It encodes CASSQSRGGTEAFF.

CDR3 nucleotide sequence: TGTGCCAGCAGCATGGGACAGGGCTGGACTGAAGCTTTCTTT. As protein: CASSMGQGWTEAFF. The chain recombines TRBV7-8 with TRBJ1-1; TRBD1 matches at 9 bases. The junction had 6 bases not matched to a gene; V was cut back by 5 bases and J by 5 bases. Germline CDR1 and CDR2: SGHVS and FQNEAQ. The length of the CDR3 is 14 residues. Complete variable domain (other parts from reference TRBV7-8 and TRBJ1-1): GAGVSQSPRYKVAKRGQDVALRCDPISGHVSLFWYQQALGQGPEFLTYFQNEAQLDKSGLPSDRFFAERPEGSVSTLKIQRTQQEDSAVYLCASSMGQGWTEAFFGQGTRLTVV.

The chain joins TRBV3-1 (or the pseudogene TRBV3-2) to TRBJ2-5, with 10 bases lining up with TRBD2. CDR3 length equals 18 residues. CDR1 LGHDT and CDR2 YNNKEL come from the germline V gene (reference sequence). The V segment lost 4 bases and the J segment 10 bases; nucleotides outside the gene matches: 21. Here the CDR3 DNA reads TGTGCCAGCAGCCCCGGGGTAGCGGGGGGCCCTATCACGTTGTGCCAGTACTTC. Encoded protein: CASSPGVAGGPITLCQYF.

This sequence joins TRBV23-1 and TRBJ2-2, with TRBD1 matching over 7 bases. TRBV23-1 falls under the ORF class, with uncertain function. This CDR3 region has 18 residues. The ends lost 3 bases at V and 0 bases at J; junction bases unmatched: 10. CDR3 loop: CASSHFPRTGTNTGELFF. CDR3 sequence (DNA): TGCGCCAGCAGTCACTTCCCCCGGACAGGCACGAACACCGGGGAGCTGTTTTTT.

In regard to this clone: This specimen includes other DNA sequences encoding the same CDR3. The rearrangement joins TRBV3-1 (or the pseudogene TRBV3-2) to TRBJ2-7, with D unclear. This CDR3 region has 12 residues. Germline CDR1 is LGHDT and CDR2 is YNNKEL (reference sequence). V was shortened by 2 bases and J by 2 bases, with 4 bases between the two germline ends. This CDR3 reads CASSQMTYEQYF. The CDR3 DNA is TGTGCCAGCAGCCAAATGACCTACGAGCAGTACTTC.

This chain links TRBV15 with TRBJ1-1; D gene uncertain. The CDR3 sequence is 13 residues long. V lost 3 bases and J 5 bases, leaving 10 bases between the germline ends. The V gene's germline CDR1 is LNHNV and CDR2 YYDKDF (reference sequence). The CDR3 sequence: CATSSDQWTEAFF. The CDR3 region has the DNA TGTGCCACCAGCAGTGACCAGTGGACTGAAGCTTTCTTT. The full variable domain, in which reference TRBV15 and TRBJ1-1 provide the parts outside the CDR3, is DAMVIQNPRYQVTQFGKPVTLSCSQTLNHNVMYWYQQKSSQAPKLLFHYYDKDFNNEADTPDNFQSRRPNTSFCFLDIRSPGLGDTAMYLCATSSDQWTEAFFGQGTRLTVV.

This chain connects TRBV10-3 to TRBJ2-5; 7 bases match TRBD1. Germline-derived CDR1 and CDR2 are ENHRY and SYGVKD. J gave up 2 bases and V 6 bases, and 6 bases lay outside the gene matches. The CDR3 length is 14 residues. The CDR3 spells CAISVDRDQETQYF. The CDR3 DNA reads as TGTGCCATCAGCGTAGACAGGGATCAAGAGACCCAGTACTTC.

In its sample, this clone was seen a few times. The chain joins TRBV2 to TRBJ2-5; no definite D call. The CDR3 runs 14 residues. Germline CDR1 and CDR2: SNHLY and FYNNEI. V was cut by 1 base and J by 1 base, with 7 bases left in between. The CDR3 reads CASSEDYGQETQYF. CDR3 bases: TGTGCCAGCAGTGAAGATTACGGCCAAGAGACCCAGTACTTC.

The CDR3 here is CASSSWGKAYGYTF. The CDR3 bases are TGTGCCAGCAGCTCGTGGGGGAAAGCCTATGGCTACACCTTC. The genes are TRBV7-9 and TRBJ1-2, with a possible D match to TRBD1 (5 bases). The CDR3 has 14 residues. The germline V and J ends were trimmed by 4 bases and 4 bases, with 13 bases remaining between them. Germline V gene lookup returns CDR1 SEHNR and CDR2 FQNEAQ (reference sequence).

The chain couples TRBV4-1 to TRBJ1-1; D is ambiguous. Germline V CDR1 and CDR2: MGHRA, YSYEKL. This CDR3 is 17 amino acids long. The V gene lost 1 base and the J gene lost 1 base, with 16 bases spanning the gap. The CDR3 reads CASSQALGMRGNTEAFF. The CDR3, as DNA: TGCGCCAGCAGCCAAGCTCTAGGAATGCGGGGGAACACTGAAGCTTTCTTT.

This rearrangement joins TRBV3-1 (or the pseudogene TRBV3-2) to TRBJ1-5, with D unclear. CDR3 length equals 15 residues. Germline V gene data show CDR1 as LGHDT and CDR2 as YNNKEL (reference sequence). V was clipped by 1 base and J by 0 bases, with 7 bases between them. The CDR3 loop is CASSQGLPSNQPQHF. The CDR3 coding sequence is TGTGCCAGCAGCCAAGGATTACCTAGCAATCAGCCCCAGCATTTT.

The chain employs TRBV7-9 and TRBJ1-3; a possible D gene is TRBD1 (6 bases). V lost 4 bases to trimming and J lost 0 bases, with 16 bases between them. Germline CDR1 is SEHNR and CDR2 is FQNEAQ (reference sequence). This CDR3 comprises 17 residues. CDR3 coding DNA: TGTGCCAGCAGCTACAGGGCGGGGACCCGCTCTGGAAACACCATATATTTT. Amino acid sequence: CASSYRAGTRSGNTIYF.

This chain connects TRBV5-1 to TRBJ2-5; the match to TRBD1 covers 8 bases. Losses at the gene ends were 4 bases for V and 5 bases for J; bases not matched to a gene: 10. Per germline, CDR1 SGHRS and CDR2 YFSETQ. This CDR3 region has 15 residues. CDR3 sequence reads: CASSNVGRGPETQYF. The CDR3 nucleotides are TGCGCCAGCAGCAACGTGGGCAGGGGGCCGGAGACCCAGTACTTC.

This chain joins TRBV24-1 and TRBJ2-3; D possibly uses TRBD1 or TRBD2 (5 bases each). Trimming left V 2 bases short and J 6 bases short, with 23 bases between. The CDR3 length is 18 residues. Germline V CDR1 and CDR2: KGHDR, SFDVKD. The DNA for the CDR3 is TGTGCCACCAGTGATTCTTTACAGGCCGGTGGGGGAAGGGATACGCAGTATTTT. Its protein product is CATSDSLQAGGGRDTQYF.

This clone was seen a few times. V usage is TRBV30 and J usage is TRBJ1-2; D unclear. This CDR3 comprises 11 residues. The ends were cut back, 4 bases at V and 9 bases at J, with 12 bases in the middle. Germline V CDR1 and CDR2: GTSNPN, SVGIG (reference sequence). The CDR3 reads CAWNLGFSYTF. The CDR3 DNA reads TGTGCCTGGAATTTGGGGTTTAGCTACACCTTC.

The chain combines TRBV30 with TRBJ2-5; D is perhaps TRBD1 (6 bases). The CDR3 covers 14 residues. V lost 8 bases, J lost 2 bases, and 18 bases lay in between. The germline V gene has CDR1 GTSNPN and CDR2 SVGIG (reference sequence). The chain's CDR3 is CAGGQQGPQETQYF. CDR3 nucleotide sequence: TGTGCCGGGGGCCAACAGGGACCACAAGAGACCCAGTACTTC.

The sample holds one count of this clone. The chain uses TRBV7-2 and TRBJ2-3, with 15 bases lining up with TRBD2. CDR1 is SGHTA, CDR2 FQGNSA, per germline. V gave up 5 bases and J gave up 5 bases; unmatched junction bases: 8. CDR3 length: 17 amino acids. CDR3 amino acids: CASSRTSGGAGGDTQYF. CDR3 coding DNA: TGTGCCAGCAGCAGGACTAGCGGGGGGGCCGGAGGAGATACGCAGTATTTT. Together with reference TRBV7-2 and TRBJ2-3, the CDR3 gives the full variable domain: GAGVSQSPSNKVTEKGKDVELRCDPISGHTALYWYRQSLGQGLEFLIYFQGNSAPDKSGLPSDRFSAERTGGSVSTLTIQRTQQEDSAVYLCASSRTSGGAGGDTQYFGPGTRLTVL.

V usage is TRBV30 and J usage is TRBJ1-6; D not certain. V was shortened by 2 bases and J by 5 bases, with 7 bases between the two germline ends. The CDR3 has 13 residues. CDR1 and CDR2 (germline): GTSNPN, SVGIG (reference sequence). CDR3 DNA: TGTGCCTGGAGTCTGAGCGATAATTCACCCCTCCACTTT. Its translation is CAWSLSDNSPLHF.

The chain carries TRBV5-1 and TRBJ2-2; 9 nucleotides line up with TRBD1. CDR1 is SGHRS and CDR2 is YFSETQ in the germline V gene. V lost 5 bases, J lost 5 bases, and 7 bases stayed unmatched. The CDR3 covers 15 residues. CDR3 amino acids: CASSSSGTGTGELFF. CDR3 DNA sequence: TGCGCCAGCAGTTCCTCCGGGACAGGGACCGGGGAGCTGTTTTTT.

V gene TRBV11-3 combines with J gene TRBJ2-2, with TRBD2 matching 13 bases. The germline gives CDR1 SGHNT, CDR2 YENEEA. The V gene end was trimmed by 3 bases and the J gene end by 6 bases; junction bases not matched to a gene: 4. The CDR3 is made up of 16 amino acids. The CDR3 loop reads CASSLGLAGRSGELFF. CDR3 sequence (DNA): TGTGCCAGCAGCTTGGGACTAGCGGGGAGATCCGGGGAGCTGTTTTTT.

The DNA of the CDR3 is TGTGCCAGCAGTTACTCGAAAGGTGGGGGCGGGAAGGATGAAGCTTTCTTT. As protein: CASSYSKGGGGKDEAFF. This rearrangement joins TRBV6-2 or TRBV6-3 to TRBJ1-1; a weak D match, TRBD1 (6 bases). The germline V gene encodes CDR1 MNHEY and CDR2 SVGEGT. The CDR3 extends over 17 amino acids. Trimming stripped 0 bases from V and 7 bases from J, with 21 bases between.

The CDR3 sequence is CAWNGLGGNTDTQYF. The DNA for the CDR3 is TGTGCCTGGAATGGGCTGGGGGGGAACACAGATACGCAGTATTTT. The rearrangement links TRBV30 to TRBJ2-3, with 7 nucleotides matching TRBD2. The germline CDR1 and CDR2 sequences are GTSNPN and SVGIG (reference sequence). This CDR3 contains 15 residues. J gave up 2 bases and V 4 bases, and 9 bases lay outside the gene matches.